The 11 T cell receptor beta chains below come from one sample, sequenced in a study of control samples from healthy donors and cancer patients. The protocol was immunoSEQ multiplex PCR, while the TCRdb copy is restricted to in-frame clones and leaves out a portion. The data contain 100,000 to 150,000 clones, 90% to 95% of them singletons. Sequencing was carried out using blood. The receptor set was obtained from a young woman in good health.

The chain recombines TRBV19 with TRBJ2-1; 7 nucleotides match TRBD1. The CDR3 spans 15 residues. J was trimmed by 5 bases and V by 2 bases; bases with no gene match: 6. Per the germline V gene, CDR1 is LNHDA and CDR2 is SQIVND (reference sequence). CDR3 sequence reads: CASSITRTGHNEQFF. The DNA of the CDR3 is TGTGCCAGTAGTATAACCCGGACAGGACACAATGAGCAGTTCTTC. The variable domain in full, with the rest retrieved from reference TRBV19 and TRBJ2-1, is DGGITQSPKYLFRKEGQNVTLSCEQNLNHDAMYWYRQDPGQGLRLIYYSQIVNDFQKGDIAEGYSVSREKKESFPLTVTSAQKNPTAFYLCASSITRTGHNEQFFGPGTRLTVL.

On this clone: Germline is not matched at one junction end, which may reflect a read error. The CDR3 sequence is CSVDSLVF. The CDR3 region has the DNA TGCAGCGTTGATAGTTTAGTTTTC. The V and J genes are TRBV29-1 and TRBJ1-2; D gene ambiguous. The CDR3 extends over 8 amino acids. Germline CDR1 and CDR2: SQVTM and ANQGSEA.

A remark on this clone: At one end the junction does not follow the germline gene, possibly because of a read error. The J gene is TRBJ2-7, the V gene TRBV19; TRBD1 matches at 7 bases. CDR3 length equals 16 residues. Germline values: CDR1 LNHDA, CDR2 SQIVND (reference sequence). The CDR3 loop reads CASSIAFDRVSSEQYF. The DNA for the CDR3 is TGTGCCAGTAGTATTGCCTTTGACAGGGTCTCCTCCGAGCAGTACTTC.

For the CDR3, the DNA is TGTGCCAGCAGCAATCTACAGGGGGCGAACACCGGGGAGCTGTTTTTT. Its protein product is CASSNLQGANTGELFF. The chain uses TRBV28 and TRBJ2-2; 8 bases line up with TRBD1. Germline V gives CDR1 MDHEN, CDR2 SYDVKM. Trimming removed 6 bases from V and 0 bases from J; junction bases left unmatched: 6. CDR3 size: 16 residues.

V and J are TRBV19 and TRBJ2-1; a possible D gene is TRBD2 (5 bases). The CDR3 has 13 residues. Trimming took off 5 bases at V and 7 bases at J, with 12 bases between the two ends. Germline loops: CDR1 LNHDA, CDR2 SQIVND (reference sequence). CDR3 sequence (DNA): TGTGCCAGTAGTCTGGCCCGAGGGAATGAGCAGTTCTTC. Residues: CASSLARGNEQFF.

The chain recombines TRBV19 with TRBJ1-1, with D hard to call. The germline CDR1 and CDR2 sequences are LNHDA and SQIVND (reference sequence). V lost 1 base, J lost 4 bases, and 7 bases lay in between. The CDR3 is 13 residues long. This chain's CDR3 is CASSIADVTEAFF. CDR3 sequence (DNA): TGTGCCAGTAGTATAGCGGACGTCACTGAAGCTTTCTTT. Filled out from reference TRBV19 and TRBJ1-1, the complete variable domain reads DGGITQSPKYLFRKEGQNVTLSCEQNLNHDAMYWYRQDPGQGLRLIYYSQIVNDFQKGDIAEGYSVSREKKESFPLTVTSAQKNPTAFYLCASSIADVTEAFFGQGTRLTVV.

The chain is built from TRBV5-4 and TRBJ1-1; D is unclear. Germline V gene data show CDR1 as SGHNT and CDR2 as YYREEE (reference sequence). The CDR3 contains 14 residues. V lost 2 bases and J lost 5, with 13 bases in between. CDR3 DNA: TGTGCCAGCAGCTTCGGGGATTTTAGAACTGAAGCTTTCTTT. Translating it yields CASSFGDFRTEAFF.

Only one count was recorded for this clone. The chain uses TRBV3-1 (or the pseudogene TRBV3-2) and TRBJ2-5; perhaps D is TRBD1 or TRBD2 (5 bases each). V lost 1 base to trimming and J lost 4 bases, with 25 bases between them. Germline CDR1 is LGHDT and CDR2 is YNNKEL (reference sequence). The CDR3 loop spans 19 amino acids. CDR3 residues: CASSQGKGTFLRWIETQYF. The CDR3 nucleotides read TGTGCCAGCAGCCAAGGAAAAGGGACCTTTTTGCGGTGGATAGAGACCCAGTACTTC.

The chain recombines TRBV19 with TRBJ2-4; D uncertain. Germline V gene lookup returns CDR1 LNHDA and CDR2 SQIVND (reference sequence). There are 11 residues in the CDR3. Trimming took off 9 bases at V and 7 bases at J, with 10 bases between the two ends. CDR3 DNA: TGTGCCAGCAAGATCGGGAACATTCAGTACTTC. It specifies CASKIGNIQYF.

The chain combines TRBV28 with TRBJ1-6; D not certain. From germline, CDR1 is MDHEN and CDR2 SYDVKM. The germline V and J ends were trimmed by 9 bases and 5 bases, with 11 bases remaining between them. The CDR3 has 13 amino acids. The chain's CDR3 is CASGIDDNSPLHF. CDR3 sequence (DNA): TGTGCCAGTGGCATAGACGATAATTCACCCCTCCACTTT.

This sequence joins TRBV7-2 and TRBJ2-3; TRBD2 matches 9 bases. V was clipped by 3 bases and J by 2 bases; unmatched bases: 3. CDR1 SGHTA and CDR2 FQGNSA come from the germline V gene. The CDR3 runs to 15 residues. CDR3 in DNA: TGTGCCAGCAGCTTTAGCGGGAGACACACAGATACGCAGTATTTT. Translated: CASSFSGRHTDTQYF.